This T cell receptor beta chain was identified during a study of blood T cell repertoires in COVID-19. Produced via immunoSEQ multiplex PCR; TCRdb's table is partial and in-frame only. Of around 400,000 clones in the sample, 85% to 90% were seen once. The V gene's germline CDR1 is SGHTS and CDR2 YDEGEE. Trimming cost V 2 bases and J 2 bases, with 7 bases left between them. CDR3 size: 14 residues. The chain employs TRBV5-8 and TRBJ1-4; D may be TRBD1 (5 bases). Specimen: PBMCs or T cells enriched from blood (not recorded which). The TCR comes from a woman aged 30 to 39 who had recovered from COVID-19. The CDR3 nucleotides are TGTGCCAGCAGCTTTGGGGGGACTAATGAAAAACTGTTTTTT. It encodes CASSFGGTNEKLFF.